These 2 T cell receptor beta chains came from one sample sequenced in a study of blood T cell repertoires in COVID-19. Measured with immunoSEQ multiplex PCR; TCRdb has only the in-frame clones, and not every one. The sample carries about 390,000 clones, around nine tenths recorded once. Sequenced material: PBMCs or T cells enriched from blood (not recorded which). These receptors all stem from a woman aged 45-65 years who had recovered from COVID-19.

The chain couples TRBV5-1 to TRBJ2-7; 8 bases match TRBD1. Germline CDR1 and CDR2: SGHRS and YFSETQ. Trimming removed 4 bases from V and 5 bases from J; junction bases left unmatched: 2. The CDR3 length is 12 residues. The CDR3 bases are TGCGCCAGCAGCCCGGACAGGGACGAGCAGTACTTC. It encodes CASSPDRDEQYF.

V usage is TRBV28 and J usage is TRBJ1-2; 7 bases match TRBD1. Germline values: CDR1 MDHEN, CDR2 SYDVKM. The CDR3 consists of 15 residues. V lost 5 bases and J lost 5; bases outside the gene matches: 11. In DNA, the CDR3 is TGTGCCAGCAGTCCGCCCACGACAGGGAATTATGGCTACACCTTC. This gives the protein CASSPPTTGNYGYTF.